A selection of T cell receptor beta chains follows, all from one sample in a study of vaccination and CD4 T cells after COVID-19. Their antigen targets remain unknown. TCRdb reanalysed the PCR reads using MiXCR and keeps one entry per CDR3 protein. The sample yields about 15,000 distinct CDR3 sequences, under 85% seen once. Sequenced sample: CD4+ T cells from blood, cultured in vitro. The receptors were gathered from a human donor who had recovered from COVID-19. CDR3s include the opening cysteine and the closing phenylalanine or tryptophan. D genes are given only for firm matches. Clone size is stated in some rows and not others, as once, few, many or a class when expanded.

NA TRBJ2-3 TRBV7-6 NA CASSHSGSTDTQYF TGTGCCAGCAGCCATAGCGGAAGCACAGATACGCAGTATTTT
NA TRBJ2-5 TRBV27 few CASSLGVGETQYF TGTGCCAGCAGTTTGGGGGTGGGAGAGACCCAGTACTTC
NA TRBJ1-1 TRBV7-2 NA CASTKSWGAGTEAFF TGTGCCAGCACCAAATCATGGGGGGCCGGCACTGAAGCTTTCTTT
NA TRBJ1-1 TRBV28 NA CASSSGLAEAFF TGTGCCAGCAGCTCAGGGCTGGCTGAAGCTTTCTTT
NA TRBJ1-2 TRBV7-2 large CASSSYMNYGYTF TGTGCCAGCAGCTCATATATGAACTATGGCTACACCTTC
TRBD2 TRBJ2-3 TRBV10-1 NA CASSESAGATTDTQYF TGCGCCAGCAGTGAGTCTGCGGGAGCGACCACAGATACGCAGTATTTT
NA TRBJ1-5 TRBV6-1 NA CASSGQIVQPQHF TGTGCCAGCAGTGGTCAAATAGTTCAGCCCCAGCATTTT
NA TRBJ2-7 TRBV2 NA CASKGDKEYEQYF TGTGCCAGCAAGGGGGACAAGGAATACGAGCAGTACTTC
NA TRBJ2-7 TRBV2 NA CASSGSTSGTYEQYF TGTGCCAGCAGTGGGTCGACATCGGGTACCTACGAGCAGTACTTC
NA TRBJ1-2 TRBV20-1 NA CSARDLRPSF TGCAGTGCTAGAGATCTCAGGCCCTCCTTC
TRBD1 TRBJ1-5 TRBV7-2 NA CASSLEGQPNQPQHF TGTGCCAGCAGCTTAGAGGGACAGCCCAATCAGCCCCAGCATTTT
NA TRBJ1-2 TRBV6-2/TRBV6-3 NA CASSYSEGPYGYTF TGTGCCAGCAGTTACTCGGAGGGCCCCTATGGCTACACCTTC
TRBD2 TRBJ2-1 TRBV6-5 NA CASSYSAGASGRWDEQFF TGTGCCAGCAGTTACTCAGCCGGGGCTAGCGGGAGGTGGGATGAGCAGTTCTTC
NA TRBJ1-2 TRBV7-9 few CASSTGQDVVTTF TGTGCCAGCAGCACCGGGCAGGACGTTGTTACCACGTTC
NA TRBJ1-2 TRBV28 NA CASSPPSGGGYTF TGTGCCAGCAGTCCCCCTTCAGGAGGAGGCTACACCTTC
NA TRBJ1-1 TRBV20-1 NA CSATEAFF TGCAGTGCTACTGAAGCTTTCTTT
TRBD1 TRBJ1-2 TRBV6-1 NA CASRSGTGGAEGYTF TGTGCCAGCAGGTCCGGGACAGGGGGCGCGGAGGGCTACACCTTC
NA TRBJ1-2 TRBV7-9 NA CASSLGGGLPFYGYTF TGTGCCAGCAGCTTGGGGGGCGGACTCCCTTTCTATGGCTACACCTTC
NA TRBJ2-3 TRBV7-3 NA CASSHSGTNTDTQYF TGTGCCAGCAGCCACTCCGGGACCAACACAGATACGCAGTATTTT
NA TRBJ2-1 TRBV6-1 NA CASNRAGGVSYNEQFF TGTGCCAGCAATAGGGCGGGCGGAGTCTCCTACAATGAGCAGTTCTTC
NA TRBJ1-3 TRBV6-4 NA CASSDSTGLDTIYF TGTGCCAGCAGTGACTCGACAGGCCTCGACACCATATATTTT
NA TRBJ1-5 TRBV28 NA CASSRRDIYQPQHF TGTGCCAGCAGTCGCCGGGACATCTATCAGCCCCAGCATTTT
NA TRBJ2-3 TRBV6-1 few CASSAQAGTDTQYF TGTGCCAGCAGTGCCCAGGCAGGCACAGATACGCAGTATTTT
TRBD2 TRBJ2-3 TRBV11-2 once CASSWALGGRAADTQYF TGTGCCAGCAGCTGGGCATTGGGCGGGAGGGCCGCAGATACGCAGTATTTT
NA TRBJ2-7 TRBV6-5 few CASSYGTSYEQYF TGTGCCAGCAGTTACGGGACCTCCTACGAGCAGTACTTC
NA TRBJ1-1 TRBV7-3 NA CASSDGGETEAFF TGTGCCAGCAGCGATGGGGGGGAAACTGAAGCTTTCTTT
TRBD2 TRBJ2-1 TRBV19 once CASTDLGLAGGRQFF TGTGCCAGTACCGACTTGGGACTAGCGGGAGGGCGACAGTTCTTC
NA TRBJ1-5 TRBV24-1 NA CATAANGQPQHF TGTGCCACCGCGGCGAACGGGCAGCCCCAGCATTTT
NA TRBJ1-3 TRBV20-1 once CSAIEGGTGNTIYF TGCAGTGCTATTGAAGGGGGTACCGGAAACACCATATATTTT
NA TRBJ1-1 TRBV25-1 NA CASSVGTLETEAFF TGTGCCAGCAGTGTGGGAACCCTGGAGACTGAAGCTTTCTTT
NA TRBJ1-3 TRBV7-6 once CASSLAGEAISGNTIYF TGTGCCAGCAGCTTAGCGGGGGAGGCAATCTCTGGAAACACCATATATTTT